Presented here are 26 T cell receptor beta chains from one specimen sequenced in a study of T cell responses to AZD1222 COVID-19 vaccine. Assay: immunoSEQ multiplex PCR; the TCRdb copy retains only in-frame clones and omits some. The sample lists about 100,000 clones, roughly 87% occurring once. The sequences come from peripheral blood, collected 28 days after the second AZD1222 dose. Receptors were obtained from an adult who received the AZD1222 COVID-19 vaccine.

This chain joins TRBV7-2 and TRBJ1-6; TRBD1 aligns across 9 bases. Losses at the gene ends were 5 bases for V and 10 bases for J; bases not matched to a gene: 12. Germline-derived CDR1 and CDR2 are SGHTA and FQGNSA. The CDR3 contains 16 residues. The CDR3 DNA follows: TGTGCCAGCAGCGAATCGGACAGGGGAAGGAGATCACCCCTCCACTTT. Translating gives CASSESDRGRRSPLHF. Full variable domain (missing parts from reference TRBV7-2 and TRBJ1-6): GAGVSQSPSNKVTEKGKDVELRCDPISGHTALYWYRQSLGQGLEFLIYFQGNSAPDKSGLPSDRFSAERTGGSVSTLTIQRTQQEDSAVYLCASSESDRGRRSPLHFGNGTRLTVT.

V is TRBV5-8 and J is TRBJ2-1; D is ambiguous. Trimming pared 0 bases from V and 3 bases from J, leaving 4 bases between. CDR1 is SGHTS and CDR2 is YDEGEE in the germline V gene. This CDR3 is built from 13 residues. This chain's CDR3 is CASSLENYNEQFF. The CDR3 DNA sequence: TGTGCCAGCAGCTTGGAAAACTACAATGAGCAGTTCTTC.

This chain uses TRBV7-9 with TRBJ2-3; the D gene is possibly TRBD1 (6 bases). The CDR3 is 16 residues long. Germline CDR1 is SEHNR and CDR2 is FQNEAQ (reference sequence). V dropped 1 base and J dropped 0 bases, with 11 bases sitting between them. CDR3 bases: TGTGCCAGCAGCTTAGGACAGGAGACTAGCACAGATACGCAGTATTTT. Translation gives CASSLGQETSTDTQYF.

This clone appeared a single time. J is TRBJ2-1 and V is TRBV7-2; tentatively, D is TRBD2 (5 bases). Germline CDR1 and CDR2: SGHTA and FQGNSA. Trimming removed 5 bases at V and 0 bases at J, with 11 bases between. The length of the CDR3 is 15 residues. Here the CDR3 reads CASSPSGSSYNEQFF. CDR3 sequence (DNA): TGTGCCAGCAGCCCCAGCGGCAGCTCCTACAATGAGCAGTTCTTC.

The chain employs TRBV4-3 and TRBJ1-3; D not certain. The germline gives CDR1 LGHNA, CDR2 YSLEER. V lost 1 base and J 2 bases, leaving 9 bases between the germline ends. The CDR3 spans 15 residues. This CDR3 reads CASSQVVGAGNTIYF. CDR3 DNA sequence: TGCGCCAGCAGCCAAGTAGTAGGTGCTGGAAACACCATATATTTT.

The V gene is TRBV11-2, the J gene TRBJ2-7; 13 nucleotides line up with TRBD2. The CDR3 extends over 15 amino acids. Germline loops: CDR1 SGHAT, CDR2 FQNNGV. V trimming: 4 bases; J trimming: 4 bases; junction bases outside the gene matches: 4. This CDR3 is CASSWTSGSLYEQYF. CDR3 coding DNA: TGTGCCAGCAGCTGGACTAGCGGGAGTTTATACGAGCAGTACTTC.

The gene calls are TRBV10-3 and TRBJ1-1; no definite D call. The CDR3 contains 14 residues. Germline V CDR1 and CDR2: ENHRY, SYGVKD. The ends were cut back, 0 bases at V and 11 bases at J, with 16 bases in the middle. CDR3: CAISESKARLSAFF. The CDR3 nucleotides read TGTGCCATCAGTGAGTCGAAAGCCCGGCTGTCGGCTTTCTTT.

The gene calls are TRBV19 and TRBJ1-1; 10 bases line up with TRBD1. V gave up 7 bases and J gave up 5 bases; unmatched junction bases: 7. The CDR3 is 14 amino acids. Germline V gives CDR1 LNHDA, CDR2 SQIVND (reference sequence). CDR3 loop: CASNSWGQGTEAFF. The CDR3 DNA sequence: TGTGCCAGTAACTCGTGGGGACAGGGGACTGAAGCTTTCTTT.

The chain recombines TRBV5-8 with TRBJ2-5, with 7 positions matching TRBD2. J gave up 5 bases and V 3 bases, and 16 bases lay outside the gene matches. Germline-derived CDR1 and CDR2 are SGHTS and YDEGEE. This CDR3 is 17 amino acids long. CDR3 region: CASSSGLAEWTRETQYF. The CDR3 DNA reads TGTGCCAGCAGCTCTGGGCTAGCGGAGTGGACTCGGGAGACCCAGTACTTC.

The chain recombines TRBV18 with TRBJ2-1, with 8 nucleotides matching TRBD2. V dropped 0 bases and J dropped 10; count of bases not matched to a gene: 14. The CDR3 extends over 17 amino acids. The germline V gene has CDR1 KGHSH and CDR2 LQKENI. This CDR3 is CASSPPRSGGYFQEQFF. CDR3 bases: TGTGCCAGCTCACCACCTAGGTCGGGAGGGTACTTCCAGGAGCAGTTCTTC.

The gene calls are TRBV5-5 and TRBJ1-1; D uncertain. The CDR3 length is 15 residues. V was clipped by 1 base and J by 11 bases, with 21 bases between them. CDR1 is SGHKS, CDR2 YYEKEE, per germline (reference sequence). CDR3 DNA sequence: TGTGCCAGCAGCTTGCAAGGCCTAGGCCTAAACGGGGCTTTCTTT. The encoded protein is CASSLQGLGLNGAFF.

V is TRBV3-1 (or the pseudogene TRBV3-2) and J is TRBJ1-2; a possible D gene is TRBD1 (5 bases). V lost 3 bases to trimming and J lost 6 bases, with 11 bases between them. CDR1 is LGHDT and CDR2 is YNNKEL in the germline V gene (reference sequence). The CDR3 has 13 amino acids. Written as DNA, the CDR3 is TGTGCCAGCAGCCACCCCGGGGGAGATGGCTACACCTTC. It translates to CASSHPGGDGYTF.

The genes are TRBV7-3 and TRBJ1-6; 7 bases map to TRBD1. Germline V CDR1 and CDR2: SGHTA, FQGTGA. The CDR3 loop spans 14 amino acids. The V gene end was trimmed by 5 bases and the J gene end by 9 bases; junction bases not matched to a gene: 7. CDR3 in DNA: TGTGCCAGCAGCCACGGGACAGCTAGTTCACCCCTCCACTTT. Encoded protein: CASSHGTASSPLHF.

This clone occurred once. The rearrangement joins TRBV28 to TRBJ2-7; TRBD2 agrees at 7 bases. The CDR3 totals 13 residues. Unmatched junction bases numbered 4, after V lost 6 bases and J lost 2 bases. Per germline, CDR1 MDHEN and CDR2 SYDVKM. The CDR3 protein is CASRAGVPYEQYF. CDR3 bases: TGTGCCAGCAGGGCGGGAGTGCCCTACGAGCAGTACTTC.

This rearrangement joins TRBV18 to TRBJ1-2, with 10 bases that match TRBD1. Germline values: CDR1 KGHSH, CDR2 LQKENI. The CDR3 has 16 amino acids. V shed 3 bases, J shed 5 bases, and the junction held 9 bases outside the gene matches. DNA of the CDR3: TGTGCCAGCTCACCTGGGACAGGGGAGCTCCAATATGGCTACACCTTC. Translating gives CASSPGTGELQYGYTF.

On this clone itself: Other DNA sequences of this sample code for an identical CDR3. The J gene is TRBJ1-5, the V gene TRBV6-1; no clear D gene. CDR1 is MNHNS, CDR2 SASEGT, per germline. This CDR3 is 13 amino acids long. Trimming left V 0 bases short and J 5 bases short, with 5 bases between. The CDR3: CASSEAFDQPQHF. CDR3 sequence (DNA): TGTGCCAGCAGTGAAGCGTTCGATCAGCCCCAGCATTTT.

This CDR3 reads CASRLAGGPTDTQYF. DNA of the CDR3: TGTGCCAGCAGACTAGCGGGAGGGCCGACAGATACGCAGTATTTT. The rearrangement links TRBV5-4 to TRBJ2-3; 13 nucleotides line up with TRBD2. V lost 5 bases and J lost 3; bases outside the gene matches: 3. CDR3 length: 15 residues. The germline V gene encodes CDR1 SGHNT and CDR2 YYREEE (reference sequence).

CDR3 coding DNA: TGTGCCATCAGTGAGTACCCGAACACTGAAGCTTTCTTT. This sequence encodes CAISEYPNTEAFF. The chain uses TRBV10-3 and TRBJ1-1, with unresolved D. Trimming pared 1 base from V and 1 base from J, leaving 4 bases between. The CDR3 loop spans 13 amino acids. CDR1 and CDR2 from the germline V gene are ENHRY and SYGVKD.

The chain recombines TRBV11-2 with TRBJ2-7; the D gene could be TRBD1 or TRBD2 (5 bases each). The V gene lost 1 base and the J gene lost 3 bases, with 13 bases spanning the gap. Germline CDR1 and CDR2: SGHAT and FQNNGV. The length of the CDR3 is 15 residues. The CDR3 DNA follows: TGTGCCAGCAGCTTAGGGGCCGGGACCAGCTACGAGCAGTACTTC. Its translation is CASSLGAGTSYEQYF.

The V and J genes are TRBV3-1 (or the pseudogene TRBV3-2) and TRBJ1-1; a weak D match, TRBD1 (5 bases). This CDR3 comprises 16 residues. Trimming removed 0 bases at V and 3 bases at J, with 14 bases between. Per germline, CDR1 LGHDT and CDR2 YNNKEL (reference sequence). CDR3 sequence (DNA): TGTGCCAGCAGCCAAGATCTTGGCAGGGTGGACACTGAAGCTTTCTTT. Translated: CASSQDLGRVDTEAFF.

The rearrangement uses TRBV30 and TRBJ1-1, with D tentatively TRBD1 (5 bases). The CDR3 contains 12 residues. Germline assignment: CDR1 GTSNPN and CDR2 SVGIG (reference sequence). Trimming left V 0 bases short and J 3 bases short, with 5 bases between. The CDR3 here is CAWSVRDTEAFF. CDR3 sequence (DNA): TGTGCCTGGAGTGTCAGGGACACTGAAGCTTTCTTT.

This chain links TRBV4-1 with TRBJ1-3, with a tentative D call TRBD1 (5 bases). V lost 0 bases, J lost 7 bases, and 19 bases lay in between. This CDR3 is built from 17 residues. Germline CDR1 reads MGHRA; CDR2 reads YSYEKL. The CDR3 is CASSQDRIGERRNTIYF. The CDR3 nucleotides read TGCGCCAGCAGCCAAGATCGGATAGGGGAACGGCGGAACACCATATATTTT.

CDR3 in DNA: TGCGCCAGCAGCTTGACCAATTCGGGGACACGCTACAGTTCCAATCAGCCCCAGCATTTT. Amino acids: CASSLTNSGTRYSSNQPQHF. The chain uses TRBV5-1 and TRBJ1-5; perhaps TRBD1 as D (6 bases). Germline values: CDR1 SGHRS, CDR2 YFSETQ. V was trimmed by 1 base and J by 3 bases, leaving 26 bases between them. The CDR3 length is 20 residues.

The chain recombines TRBV27 with TRBJ2-7, with TRBD2 matching 8 bases. Germline CDR1 reads MNHEY; CDR2 reads SMNVEV (reference sequence). This CDR3 has 14 amino acids. V dropped 5 bases and J dropped 3; count of bases not matched to a gene: 6. The CDR3 here is CASSPSGSFYEQYF. CDR3 sequence (DNA): TGTGCCAGCAGTCCCAGCGGGAGCTTCTACGAGCAGTACTTC.

The J gene is TRBJ2-2, the V gene TRBV9; D might be TRBD1 (6 bases). Germline loops: CDR1 SGDLS, CDR2 YYNGEE. The V and J ends lost 7 bases and 4 bases respectively, with 8 bases between them. This CDR3 spans 12 amino acids. CDR3 sequence reads: CASLGATGELFF. The CDR3 nucleotides are TGTGCCAGCCTGGGGGCCACCGGGGAGCTGTTTTTT.

The chain links TRBV19 to TRBJ1-1, with 9 positions matching TRBD1. CDR3 size: 13 residues. The germline gives CDR1 LNHDA, CDR2 SQIVND (reference sequence). V lost 3 bases and J lost 5; bases outside the gene matches: 1. The CDR3 spells CASSIDRGTEAFF. The CDR3 DNA is TGTGCCAGTAGTATTGACAGGGGGACTGAAGCTTTCTTT.